A single sample gave rise to the 22 T cell receptor beta chains below, sequenced in a study of CD8 T cells in Susac syndrome. RNA, at about 0.5 to 1 ug, was reverse transcribed with random hexamers. MiXCR, run by TCRdb on the immunoSEQ multiplex PCR reads, gives a single entry per CDR3 protein. The sample includes approximately 120,000 distinct CDR3 sequences, 92% seen only once; the top ten take approximately 0.12%. Sample: CD8+ T cells from PBMCs. These receptors came from a human donor in good health.

This clonotype was counted a single time. V and J are TRBV2 and TRBJ2-5; 12 positions agree with TRBD2. After removal of 7 bases from V and 0 bases from J, the junction contained 6 bases not matched to a gene. Germline V gene sequence: CDR1 SNHLY, CDR2 FYNNEI. CDR3 length: 16 residues. CDR3 DNA: TGTGCCAGCAAAGGGCTAGCGGGGGGGTACCAAGAGACCCAGTACTTC. It codes for CASKGLAGGYQETQYF. Drawing the rest from reference TRBV2 and TRBJ2-5, the complete variable domain is EPEVTQTPSHQVTQMGQEVILRCVPISNHLYFYWYRQILGQKVEFLVSFYNNEISEKSEIFDDQFSVERPDGSNFTLKIRSTKLEDSAMYFCASKGLAGGYQETQYFGPGTRLLVL.

The chain joins TRBV5-1 to TRBJ2-1; unclear D gene. The CDR3 runs to 12 residues. Germline loops: CDR1 SGHRS, CDR2 YFSETQ. Trimming cost V 0 bases and J 15 bases, with 13 bases left between them. The CDR3 region has the DNA TGCGCCAGCAGCTTGGATAGGTCTAAGGGGTTCTTC. Protein: CASSLDRSKGFF.

The gene calls are TRBV30 and TRBJ2-2; possibly TRBD2 for D (6 bases). Germline V CDR1 and CDR2: GTSNPN, SVGIG (reference sequence). This CDR3 region has 14 residues. The V end was cut by 0 bases, the J end by 6 bases, with 11 bases between. CDR3 loop: CAWSVPGAAGELFF. The CDR3, as DNA: TGTGCCTGGAGTGTACCGGGAGCCGCCGGGGAGCTGTTTTTT.

The J gene is TRBJ1-3, the V gene TRBV19; D gene uncertain. Germline lookup yields CDR1 LNHDA and CDR2 SQIVND (reference sequence). The CDR3 is made up of 13 amino acids. V was shortened by 7 bases and J by 4 bases, with 11 bases between the two germline ends. In nucleotides, the CDR3 is TGTGCCAGTATTCGGGGAGACGGAAACACCATATATTTT. It encodes CASIRGDGNTIYF.

This clonotype is a singleton in its sample. V usage is TRBV30 and J usage is TRBJ1-2; no firm D call. V was pared by 5 bases and J by 5 bases, with 3 bases between. CDR1 GTSNPN and CDR2 SVGIG come from the germline V gene (reference sequence). The CDR3 extends over 9 amino acids. The chain's CDR3 is CAWFYGYTF. The CDR3 DNA sequence: TGTGCCTGGTTTTATGGCTACACCTTC. Variable domain in full (rest from reference TRBV30 and TRBJ1-2): SQTIHQWPATLVQPVGSPLSLECTVEGTSNPNLYWYRQAAGRGLQLLFYSVGIGQISSEVPQNLSASRPQDRQFILSSKKLLLSDSGFYLCAWFYGYTFGSGTRLTVV.

The chain uses TRBV6-2 or TRBV6-3 and TRBJ2-1; D may be TRBD2 (6 bases). Germline-derived CDR1 and CDR2 are MNHEY and SVGEGT. Between the trimmed V and J ends, which lost 5 bases and 4 bases, there was a span of 27 bases. CDR3 length: 19 residues. This chain's CDR3 is CASSRPSASANLLYNEQFF. CDR3 DNA: TGTGCCAGCAGTCGACCATCGGCTAGCGCAAACCTCCTATACAATGAGCAGTTCTTC.

A single count supports this clonotype. One junction end does not reproduce the germline sequence, and a read error may be involved. The J gene is TRBJ2-1, the V gene TRBV6-5; no clear D gene. The CDR3 covers 12 residues. The germline CDR1 and CDR2 sequences are MNHEY and SVGAGI. The CDR3 DNA sequence: TGTGCCAGCACCGCCCAAGACAAAGAGCAGTTCTTC. Translated: CASTAQDKEQFF.

The genes are TRBV4-3 and TRBJ2-7; no definite D call. The V end lost 5 bases, the J end lost 0 bases, and 14 bases lay between the germline ends. This CDR3 region has 15 residues. The germline V gene has CDR1 LGHNA and CDR2 YSLEER. The CDR3 DNA reads as TGCGCCAGCAGCTTCCGAGGAGAATCCTCCTACGAGCAGTACTTC. Protein sequence: CASSFRGESSYEQYF.

The genes are TRBV2 and TRBJ1-4, with 9 bases aligning to TRBD1. V was clipped by 3 bases and J by 7 bases; unmatched bases: 6. Germline lookup yields CDR1 SNHLY and CDR2 FYNNEI. The length of the CDR3 is 15 residues. CDR3 bases: TGTGCCAGCAGTGAGAGACAGGGGGTCGGTGAAAAACTGTTTTTT. It yields the protein CASSERQGVGEKLFF.

The gene calls are TRBV7-9 and TRBJ2-7; TRBD1 or TRBD2 may be the D gene (5 bases each). V dropped 5 bases and J dropped 7 bases, with 15 bases sitting between them. The germline V gene encodes CDR1 SEHNR and CDR2 FQNEAQ (reference sequence). The CDR3 is 13 residues long. The DNA for the CDR3 is TGTGCCAGCAGCCGAGGGGCCGAGGGGGAGCAGTACTTC. Its protein product is CASSRGAEGEQYF.

This sequence joins TRBV13 and TRBJ2-2; D may be TRBD1 (5 bases). The CDR3 length is 15 residues. CDR1 and CDR2 (germline): PRHDT, FYEKMQ (reference sequence). V shed 4 bases and J shed 4 bases, with 13 bases lying between them. The CDR3 DNA reads as TGTGCCAGCAGCTCCCGACAGAGAGGCACCGGGGAGCTGTTTTTT. This gives the protein CASSSRQRGTGELFF.

This chain joins TRBV6-2 or TRBV6-3 and TRBJ2-4; D may be TRBD1 or TRBD2 (6 bases each). CDR1 is MNHEY, CDR2 SVGEGT, per germline. The CDR3 consists of 13 residues. Trimming removed 11 bases at V and 12 bases at J, with 23 bases between. The CDR3 here is CASDGGAAGSQYF. The CDR3, as DNA: TGTGCCTCCGACGGGGGCGCCGCAGGTAGTCAGTACTTC.

The CDR3 DNA is TGCGCCAGCAGTATGGGAGTACGGGTTAGAAAGCAGTATTTT. Translating it yields CASSMGVRVRKQYF. V is TRBV4-3 and J is TRBJ2-3, with D perhaps matching TRBD2 (5 bases). V dropped 6 bases and J dropped 11 bases, with 21 bases sitting between them. The CDR3 has 14 amino acids. Germline CDR1 is LGHNA and CDR2 is YSLEER.

This chain links TRBV5-1 with TRBJ1-2, with D possibly matching TRBD1 (6 bases). Germline loops: CDR1 SGHRS, CDR2 YFSETQ. There are 14 residues in the CDR3. V lost 6 bases and J 5 bases, leaving 17 bases between the germline ends. The CDR3 is CASTLGGIEYGYTF. CDR3 DNA sequence: TGCGCCAGCACCTTAGGGGGGATTGAGTATGGCTACACCTTC.

This clonotype appeared a single time. The V gene is TRBV5-4, the J gene TRBJ2-7; 7 nucleotides agree with TRBD1. CDR3 length: 15 residues. The J segment lost 3 bases and the V segment lost 4 bases, leaving 10 bases of the junction unmatched. CDR1 and CDR2 from the germline V gene are SGHNT and YYREEE (reference sequence). CDR3 amino acids: CASSLRDRPVYEQYF. The CDR3 DNA reads TGTGCCAGCAGCCTCCGGGACAGACCAGTCTACGAGCAGTACTTC.

This clonotype is a singleton in its sample. The chain recombines TRBV7-2 with TRBJ1-2; D call uncertain. V lost 1 base, J lost 4 bases, and 7 bases lay in between. The CDR3 has 13 amino acids. CDR1 is SGHTA and CDR2 is FQGNSA in the germline V gene. CDR3 protein: CASSLEGVYGYTF. CDR3 nucleotides: TGTGCCAGCAGCTTAGAGGGCGTCTATGGCTACACCTTC.

The rearrangement links TRBV28 to TRBJ2-7, with D unresolved. Trimming left V 2 bases short and J 5 bases short, with 7 bases between. In germline, CDR1 is MDHEN, CDR2 SYDVKM. The CDR3 is made up of 12 amino acids. CDR3 DNA sequence: TGTGCCAGCAGTTTAGGATGGGACGAGCAGTACTTC. This codes for CASSLGWDEQYF.

The chain employs TRBV5-1 and TRBJ2-1, with D possibly TRBD1 on 6 matching bases. The CDR3 totals 14 residues. Trimming took off 0 bases at V and 9 bases at J, with 13 bases between the two ends. Germline V gives CDR1 SGHRS, CDR2 YFSETQ. CDR3 bases: TGCGCCAGCAGCTTGGCCGGTGGCAGGGGTGAGCAGTTCTTC. Translated, it gives CASSLAGGRGEQFF.

The sample holds a few counts of this clonotype. This chain joins TRBV25-1 and TRBJ1-5, with D maybe TRBD1 (5 bases). The CDR3 sequence is 14 residues long. The germline V gene has CDR1 MGHDK and CDR2 SYGVNS. V was cut by 4 bases and J by 0 bases, with 7 bases left in between. The CDR3 here is CASSAGTSNQPQHF. The CDR3 DNA follows: TGTGCCAGCAGTGCCGGGACTAGCAATCAGCCCCAGCATTTT.

The chain uses TRBV12-3 or TRBV12-4 and TRBJ2-3; tentatively, D is TRBD2 (5 bases). Trimming took 10 bases from V and 3 from J, leaving 23 bases between them. This CDR3 region has 16 residues. In nucleotides, the CDR3 is TGTGCCACCATGGACCCCTGGGCGGGTAGTACAGATACGCAGTATTTT. Encoded protein: CATMDPWAGSTDTQYF.

This sequence joins TRBV28 and TRBJ1-3; possible D gene TRBD1, 5 bases. Germline CDR1 reads MDHEN; CDR2 reads SYDVKM. The CDR3 sequence is 14 residues long. The V and J ends lost 10 bases and 4 bases respectively, with 17 bases between them. CDR3 coding DNA: TGTGCCACACCCTCCGGGGCGGAGGGAAACACCATATATTTT. Its protein is CATPSGAEGNTIYF.

The rearrangement uses TRBV18 and TRBJ2-5; 8 positions agree with TRBD1. The V gene's germline CDR1 is KGHSH and CDR2 LQKENI. The CDR3 length is 17 residues. Losses at the gene ends were 5 bases for V and 1 base for J; bases not matched to a gene: 12. DNA for the CDR3: TGTGCCAGCTCATCGCTCTCAGGGGGCTCAGGCCAAGAGACCCAGTACTTC. This encodes CASSSLSGGSGQETQYF.